The rows below give T cell receptor beta chains drawn from one sample of a study of blood T cell repertoires in COVID-19. Measured with immunoSEQ multiplex PCR; TCRdb has only the in-frame clones, and not every one. Of about 110,000 clones in the sample, roughly 70% are singletons; the top ten hold 1.5% to 2%. The sequencing sample was made of peripheral blood. The receptors were gathered from a middle-aged woman with acute or convalescent COVID-19. Each CDR3 is given with its conserved first and last residue.

v_call	j_call	cdr3_aa
TRBV7-3	TRBJ2-5	CASSLGGGSSPGETQYF
TRBV4-1	TRBJ1-5	CASSQDRGNQPQHF
TRBV7-9	TRBJ2-2	CATNSGTGSTGELFF
TRBV5-6	TRBJ2-5	CASSLALPSGNRETQYF
TRBV3-1/TRBV3-2	TRBJ2-1	CASRAERGGGEQFF
TRBV4-3	TRBJ2-3	CASSQDAGGGTDTQYF
TRBV4-3	TRBJ2-2	CASSQDRTGFGGELFF
TRBV4-2	TRBJ2-1	CASSQEWSGGNEQFF
TRBV13	TRBJ1-6	CASSYDTGAPLHF
TRBV6-5	TRBJ1-4	CASSLESTNEKLFF
TRBV30	TRBJ2-6	CAWTRGRISGANVLTF
TRBV5-1	TRBJ1-4	CASSIMTGNNEKLFF
TRBV2	TRBJ2-3	CASSEDSTGTDTQYF
TRBV7-2	TRBJ1-5	CASSLVPGPNQPQHF
TRBV7-3	TRBJ2-2	CASSLTRDGELFF
TRBV6-5	TRBJ1-5	CASRRESRQPQHF
TRBV12-3/TRBV12-4	TRBJ1-1	CASSPRRVEAFF
TRBV5-1	TRBJ2-5	CASSFISRGETQYF
TRBV2	TRBJ1-5	CASAPDNQPQHF
TRBV5-1	TRBJ2-2	CASSGDTYTGELFF
TRBV7-8	TRBJ2-1	CASSPPAGRYNEQFF
TRBV7-9	TRBJ2-5	CASSFGRGTQETQYF
TRBV2	TRBJ1-1	CATPTEWNTEAFF